The 24 T cell receptor beta chains below come from one sample, sequenced in a study of blood T cells in healthy people across ages. Sample-barcoded 5' priming and a J-beta primer mix drove a second PCR of about 6 to 11 cycles. Each CDR3 protein is one row after TCRdb ran MiXCR on the 5' RACE reads. The profile shows more than 1,000,000 distinct CDR3 sequences, 25% of them singletons. The same data also went into a second study, on T cells of mothers and their children.

Input material: blood. These receptors came from a girl under 10 years old in good health.

This chain links TRBV29-1 with TRBJ1-2; no clear D gene. Germline lookup yields CDR1 SQVTM and CDR2 ANQGSEA. This CDR3 has 10 amino acids. The CDR3 is CSTTSHGYTF. CDR3 nucleotides: TGCAGTACTACCTCCCATGGCTACACCTTC. Full variable domain (outside the CDR3, taken from reference TRBV29-1 and TRBJ1-2): SAVISQKPSRDICQRGTSLTIQCQVDSQVTMMFWYRQQPGQSLTLIATANQGSEATYESGFVIDKFPISRPNLTFSTLTVSNMSPEDSSIYLCSTTSHGYTFGSGTRLTVV.

This clonotype has a handful of counts. The CDR3: CSVEDGHRSSYNEQFF. CDR3 DNA sequence: TGCAGCGTTGAAGACGGACACAGGAGCTCCTACAATGAGCAGTTCTTC. V and J are TRBV29-1 and TRBJ2-1; D possibly corresponds to TRBD1 (5 bases). This CDR3 comprises 16 residues. Germline V CDR1 and CDR2: SQVTM, ANQGSEA. V gave up 0 bases and J gave up 0 bases, with 12 bases separating them.

CDR3 in DNA: TGCGCCAGCAGCCCTGCCGGGACTCCAAACAATGAGCAGTTCTTC. It specifies CASSPAGTPNNEQFF. The chain recombines TRBV4-1 with TRBJ2-5, with D possibly being TRBD2 (6 bases). Near its end, the DNA agrees better with TRBJ2-1, so the J call may be wrong. Germline V CDR1 and CDR2: MGHRA, YSYEKL. The CDR3 spans 15 residues.

This chain joins TRBV6-1 and TRBJ1-4; no clear D gene. The CDR3 has 16 residues. V lost 6 bases to trimming and J lost 0 bases, with 14 bases between them. Germline CDR1 MNHNS, CDR2 SASEGT. The CDR3 is CASRSEPSATNEKLFF. CDR3 sequence (DNA): TGTGCCAGCAGGAGTGAACCCTCTGCAACTAATGAAAAACTGTTTTTT.

The gene calls are TRBV18 and TRBJ2-7; D possibly corresponds to TRBD1 (6 bases). This CDR3 is 13 amino acids long. Trimming removed 4 bases at V and 3 bases at J, with 10 bases between. Germline V gives CDR1 KGHSH, CDR2 LQKENI. Here the CDR3 reads CASSRSGDYEQYF. The CDR3 DNA reads TGTGCCAGCTCACGGTCAGGGGACTACGAGCAGTACTTC.

In its sample, this clonotype was seen a few times. V and J are TRBV6-5 and TRBJ2-5, with TRBD1 matching over 7 bases. Germline trimming cut 5 bases from V and 3 bases from J; bases unmatched to any gene: 6. This CDR3 is built from 14 residues. CDR1 and CDR2 (germline): MNHEY, SVGAGI. This CDR3 reads CASSISGTEETQYF. CDR3 DNA: TGTGCCAGCAGTATCTCCGGGACAGAAGAGACCCAGTACTTC.

This sequence joins TRBV29-1 and TRBJ2-3, with TRBD2 matching 7 bases. This CDR3 comprises 14 residues. Trimming removed 2 bases from V and 5 bases from J; junction bases left unmatched: 7. Germline-derived CDR1 and CDR2 are SQVTM and ANQGSEA. The CDR3 here is CSVERLAVGDTQYF. CDR3 in DNA: TGCAGCGTTGAAAGGCTAGCGGTGGGAGATACGCAGTATTTT.

The chain uses TRBV12-5 and TRBJ1-1, with TRBD1 identical over 8 bases. Per the germline V gene, CDR1 is LGHNT and CDR2 is FRNRAP. V shed 6 bases and J 9 bases; nucleotides not matched to a gene: 6. This CDR3 is 12 amino acids long. The CDR3 DNA reads TGTGCTAGTGGCTGGACAGGGAAAAAAGCTTTCTTT. The encoded protein is CASGWTGKKAFF.

V is TRBV10-3 and J is TRBJ2-5, with TRBD1 matching over 8 bases. Gene TRBJ2-1 matches the end of the DNA better, so the J call may be wrong. The germline V gene has CDR1 ENHRY and CDR2 SYGVKD. CDR3 size: 15 residues. Here the CDR3 DNA reads TGTGCCATCGGACTGGACAGGGCAACCCTTAATGAGCAGTTCTTC. This codes for CAIGLDRATLNEQFF.

Regarding this clonotype: A junction boundary mismatches the germline segment, possibly from a read error. The chain joins TRBV2 to TRBJ2-1; D not certain. The CDR3 extends over 13 amino acids. Germline lookup yields CDR1 SNHLY and CDR2 FYNNEI. CDR3 region: CASSQESYNEQLF. CDR3 in DNA: TGTGCCAGCTCCCAGGAGTCTTACAATGAGCAGCTCTTC.

This clonotype was found a few times. This chain links TRBV5-1 with TRBJ2-5, with 10 bases fitting TRBD2. J gave up 0 bases and V 4 bases, and 6 bases lay outside the gene matches. From germline, CDR1 is SGHRS and CDR2 YFSETQ. The CDR3 length is 16 residues. CDR3 sequence reads: CASSPTSGKYQETQYF. The CDR3 DNA reads TGCGCCAGCAGCCCCACTAGCGGGAAGTACCAAGAGACCCAGTACTTC.

The CDR3 nucleotides read TGTGCCAACGCGATTGGTGGGGAGGATGAGACCCAGTACTTC. This sequence encodes CANAIGGEDETQYF. V gene TRBV2 combines with J gene TRBJ2-5; possible D gene TRBD2, 6 bases. Germline CDR1 reads SNHLY; CDR2 reads FYNNEI. The CDR3 has 14 amino acids. Trimming took 10 bases from V and 5 from J, leaving 20 bases between them.

The chain uses TRBV5-6 and TRBJ2-5, with D perhaps TRBD2 (5 bases). The ends were cut back, 0 bases at V and 5 bases at J, with 14 bases in the middle. The CDR3 has 15 amino acids. The germline CDR1 and CDR2 sequences are SGHDT and YYEEEE. CDR3 in DNA: TGTGCCAGCAGCTTGGGTCCAGCTCGAGGGGAGACCCAGTACTTC. This translates into CASSLGPARGETQYF.

The chain links TRBV29-1 to TRBJ2-5; TRBD1 or TRBD2 may be the D gene (5 bases each). V was shortened by 6 bases and J by 8 bases, with 19 bases between the two germline ends. CDR3 length equals 13 residues. The germline V gene has CDR1 SQVTM and CDR2 ANQGSEA. CDR3 sequence (DNA): TGCAGCGTCCAGGACGGACAAGGGGACACCCAGTACTTC. Translated, it gives CSVQDGQGDTQYF. Full variable domain (rest looked up from reference TRBV29-1 and TRBJ2-5): SAVISQKPSRDICQRGTSLTIQCQVDSQVTMMFWYRQQPGQSLTLIATANQGSEATYESGFVIDKFPISRPNLTFSTLTVSNMSPEDSSIYLCSVQDGQGDTQYFGPGTRLLVL.

The chain couples TRBV2 to TRBJ1-4; D gene uncertain. The CDR3 extends over 14 amino acids. Trimming shortened V by 6 bases and J by 4 bases, and 12 bases separated the two germline ends. The germline V gene encodes CDR1 SNHLY and CDR2 FYNNEI. The CDR3 region is CASSNSGLNEKLFF. CDR3 DNA: TGTGCCAGCAGCAACTCAGGACTTAATGAAAAACTGTTTTTT.

This clonotype has a handful of counts. The CDR3 loop reads CSASRQGGLNYGYTF. The CDR3 DNA reads TGCAGTGCTAGCAGACAGGGGGGCCTAAACTATGGCTACACCTTC. This chain joins TRBV20-1 and TRBJ1-2; 9 positions match TRBD1. The germline V gene has CDR1 DFQATT and CDR2 SNEGSKA (reference sequence). The CDR3 totals 15 residues. V trimming: 3 bases; J trimming: 2 bases; junction bases outside the gene matches: 7.

The V call is TRBV20-1, the J call TRBJ2-5, with TRBD2 matching over 14 bases. TRBJ2-1 explains the end of the DNA better; the J call may be wrong. The CDR3 loop spans 12 amino acids. Per germline, CDR1 DFQATT and CDR2 SNEGSKA (reference sequence). CDR3 protein: CRGLAGEGEQFF. The CDR3 DNA follows: TGCAGGGGACTAGCGGGAGAGGGTGAGCAGTTCTTC.

This clonotype turned up a few times. This chain uses TRBV4-1 with TRBJ2-7; the D gene is possibly TRBD2 (6 bases). Germline V gene data show CDR1 as MGHRA and CDR2 as YSYEKL. This CDR3 is built from 13 residues. Trimming shortened V by 2 bases and J by 5 bases, and 10 bases separated the two germline ends. The DNA for the CDR3 is TGCGCCAGCAGCCAACCGGGACTCGACGAGCAGTACTTC. This codes for CASSQPGLDEQYF.

The chain is built from TRBV6-5 and TRBJ1-1, with D possibly being TRBD1 (5 bases). Germline CDR1 is MNHEY and CDR2 is SVGAGI. V was clipped by 7 bases and J by 8 bases, with 14 bases between them. This CDR3 comprises 12 residues. The DNA of the CDR3 is TGTGCCAGCACCTTACGGCGGGGGGAAGCTTTCTTT. As protein: CASTLRRGEAFF.

This clonotype was seen a few times. The chain carries TRBV29-1 and TRBJ2-5, with D perhaps given as TRBD1 or TRBD2 (5 bases each). This CDR3 region has 11 residues. Germline V CDR1 and CDR2: SQVTM, ANQGSEA. The V gene lost 7 bases and the J gene lost 2 bases, with 8 bases spanning the gap. The CDR3 sequence: CSGDGQETQYF. The CDR3, as DNA: TGCAGCGGGGACGGGCAAGAGACCCAGTACTTC.

This clonotype was seen a few times. The V gene is TRBV14, the J gene TRBJ1-5, with D possibly matching TRBD1 (6 bases). CDR1 and CDR2 (germline): SGHDN, FVKESK. V was shortened by 1 base and J by 5 bases, with 6 bases between the two germline ends. CDR3 size: 13 residues. The CDR3 spells CASSQGQDQPQHF. CDR3 sequence (DNA): TGTGCCAGCAGCCAAGGACAGGATCAGCCCCAGCATTTT. Full variable domain (remainder filled in from reference TRBV14 and TRBJ1-5): EAGVTQFPSHSVIEKGQTVTLRCDPISGHDNLYWYRRVMGKEIKFLLHFVKESKQDESGMPNNRFLAERTGGTYSTLKVQPAELEDSGVYFCASSQGQDQPQHFGDGTRLSIL.

The gene calls are TRBV6-1 and TRBJ1-5, with D unresolved. V lost 3 bases, J lost 0 bases, and 6 bases lay in between. Germline CDR1 and CDR2: MNHNS and SASEGT. The CDR3 has 14 residues. The CDR3 sequence is CASSDSVSNQPQHF. In DNA form, the CDR3 reads TGTGCCAGCAGTGACTCAGTTAGCAATCAGCCCCAGCATTTT.

V gene TRBV29-1 combines with J gene TRBJ1-1; the D is unclear. Germline V CDR1 and CDR2: SQVTM, ANQGSEA. This CDR3 comprises 15 residues. V was trimmed by 3 bases and J by 2 bases, leaving 16 bases between them. The CDR3 here is CSVDSFGVPNTEAFF. The CDR3 DNA sequence: TGCAGCGTTGATTCGTTCGGGGTACCCAACACTGAAGCTTTCTTT.

This clonotype was detected many times. This chain connects TRBV20-1 to TRBJ2-1, with unresolved D. The CDR3 contains 14 residues. Germline V gene data show CDR1 as DFQATT and CDR2 as SNEGSKA (reference sequence). V lost 4 bases and J lost 1, with 11 bases in between. In DNA form, the CDR3 reads TGCAGTGCTACGGCGACCAATTCCTACAATGAGCAGTTCTTC. It encodes CSATATNSYNEQFF.